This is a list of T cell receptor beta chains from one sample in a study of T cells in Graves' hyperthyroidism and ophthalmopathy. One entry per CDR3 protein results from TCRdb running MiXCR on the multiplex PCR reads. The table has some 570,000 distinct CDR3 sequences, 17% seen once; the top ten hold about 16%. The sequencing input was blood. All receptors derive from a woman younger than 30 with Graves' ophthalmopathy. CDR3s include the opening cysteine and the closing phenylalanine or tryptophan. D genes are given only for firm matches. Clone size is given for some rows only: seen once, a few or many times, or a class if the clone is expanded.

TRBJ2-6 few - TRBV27 TGTGCCAGCAGTTTAATACAGAGCTCTGGGGCCAACGTCCTGACTTTC CASSLIQSSGANVLTF
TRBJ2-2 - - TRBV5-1 TGCGCCAGCAGCTTGGGGGAAGGAACCGGGGAGCTGTTTTTT CASSLGEGTGELFF
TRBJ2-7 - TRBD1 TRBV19 TGTGCCAGTGCTTTGACAGGGGGCTACGAGCAGTACTTC CASALTGGYEQYF
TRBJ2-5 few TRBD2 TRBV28 TGTGCCAGTTTTCAGCGGGGAGAGACCCAGTACTTC CASFQRGETQYF
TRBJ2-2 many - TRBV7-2 TGTGCCAGCAGACGGACATTAAACACCGGGGAGCTGTTTTTT CASRRTLNTGELFF
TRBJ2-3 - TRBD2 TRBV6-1 TGTGCCAGCAGTTCGGGACTAGCGGGGGGAGACATCACAGATACGCAGTATTTT CASSSGLAGGDITDTQYF
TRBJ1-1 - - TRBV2 TGTGCCAGCAGTAGGGCGGCGGGCACTGAAGCTTTCTTT CASSRAAGTEAFF
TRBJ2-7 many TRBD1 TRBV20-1 TGCAGTGCTAGACAACAGGGGGCGTCTGGCGAGCAGTACTTC CSARQQGASGEQYF
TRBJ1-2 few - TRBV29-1 TGCAGCGTCCCAAAGGCCGGGACAAAAGATTATGGCTACACCTTC CSVPKAGTKDYGYTF
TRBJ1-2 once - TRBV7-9 TGTGCCAGCAGCTTACCAGACTATGGCTACACCTTC CASSLPDYGYTF
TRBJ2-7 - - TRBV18 TGTGCCAGCTCACCACAAACGGCAGACTACGAGCAGTACTTC CASSPQTADYEQYF
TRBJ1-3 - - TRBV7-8 TGTGCCAGCAGGAACAGACGATATGGAAACACCATATATTTT CASRNRRYGNTIYF
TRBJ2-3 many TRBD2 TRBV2 TGTGCCAGCAGGAGGGGACTAGCGGGAGGATGGTTAGGGACAGATACGCAGTATTTT CASRRGLAGGWLGTDTQYF
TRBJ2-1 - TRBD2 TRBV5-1 TGCGCCAGCAGCATGACTAGCGGGAGGGTGCTCTATGAGCAGTTCTTC CASSMTSGRVLYEQFF
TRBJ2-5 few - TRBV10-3 TGTGCCATCAGTGAGTCGTCCCCCGTCCGGACCCAGTACTTC CAISESSPVRTQYF
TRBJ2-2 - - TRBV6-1 TGTGCCAGCAAGGGGAGGGGACAGAGGGAACTGTTTTTT CASKGRGQRELFF
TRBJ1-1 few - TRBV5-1 TGCGTCCTAGTTCCGAACACTGAAGCTTTCTTT CVLVPNTEAFF
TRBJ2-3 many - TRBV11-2 TGTGCCAGCAGCCCCTGGCCAGATACGCAGTATTTT CASSPWPDTQYF
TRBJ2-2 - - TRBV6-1 TGTGCCAGCTCAGGAACCGGGGAGCTGTTTTTT CASSGTGELFF
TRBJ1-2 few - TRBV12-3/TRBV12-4 TGTGCCAGCAGCTTACCTCAGACAGGAGGTGGCTACACCTTC CASSLPQTGGGYTF
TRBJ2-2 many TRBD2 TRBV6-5 TGTGCCAGCAGTTACTCAGCGTTATGGGGGACTAGTAGTAACACCGGGGAGCTGTTTTTT CASSYSALWGTSSNTGELFF
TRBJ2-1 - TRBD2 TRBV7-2 TGTGCCAGCAGCTTCTCTAGCGGGGGCTCCTACAATGAGCAGTTCTTC CASSFSSGGSYNEQFF
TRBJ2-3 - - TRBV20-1 TGCAGTGCTAGAAGGGGCGCGGGGGCTAAACAGGGCACAGATACGCAGTATTTT CSARRGAGAKQGTDTQYF
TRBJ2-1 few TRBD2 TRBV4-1 TGCGCCAGCAGCCAAGATCTAGCGGGAGGGCCCGGTGAGCAGTTCTTC CASSQDLAGGPGEQFF
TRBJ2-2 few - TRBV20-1 TGCAGTGCTCCAGGGGCGAGGAGCACCGGGGAGCTGTTTTTT CSAPGARSTGELFF
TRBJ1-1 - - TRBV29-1 TGCAGCGTTGAACGGGGTGGCACTGAAGCTTTCTTT CSVERGGTEAFF
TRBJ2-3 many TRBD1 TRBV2 TGTGCCAGCAGTCAAGCCATTGACAGGGAATCAGATACGCAGTATTTT CASSQAIDRESDTQYF
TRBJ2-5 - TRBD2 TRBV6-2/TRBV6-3 TGTGCCAGCAGTTACCTCCTAGCGGGGGGGCCGGGACAAGAGACCCAGTACTTC CASSYLLAGGPGQETQYF
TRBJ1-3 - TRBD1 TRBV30 TGTGCCTGGAGTTCCCCGGACAGGGCTGGAAACACCATATATTTT CAWSSPDRAGNTIYF
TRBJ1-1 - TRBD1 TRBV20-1 TGCAGTGCTTTGGGACAGTTCGGCGTTGAAGCTTTCTTT CSALGQFGVEAFF
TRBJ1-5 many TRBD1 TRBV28 TGTGCCAGCAGTAAGGACAGGGGATCGAACCAGCCCCAGCATTTT CASSKDRGSNQPQHF
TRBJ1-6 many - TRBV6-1 TGTGCCAGCAGGCGGGGGGAAAGTACACCCCTCCACTTT CASRRGESTPLHF
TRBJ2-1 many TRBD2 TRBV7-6 TGTGCCAGCAGCTTAACTAGCGGGATAAACGGGAATGAGCAGTTCTTC CASSLTSGINGNEQFF
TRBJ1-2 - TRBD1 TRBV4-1 TGCGCCAGCAGCCGTCCGGGACAGGGCTTCGACTATGGCTACACCTTC CASSRPGQGFDYGYTF